Here is one TCR beta chain with its context. The antigen remains undetermined. TCRdb keeps only in-frame clones here, not all; method: immunoSEQ multiplex PCR. The sample lists 130,000 or so clones, 80% to 95% occurring once. The germline CDR1 and CDR2 sequences are MDHEN and SYDVKM. This CDR3 spans 21 amino acids. V shed 0 bases, J shed 3 bases, and the junction held 21 bases outside the gene matches. This entry comes from a study of graft-versus-host responses after intestinal transplantation. Study-wide background: Isolated intestinal, liver-intestinal, or multivisceral transplants had been given to the recipients. The study gave all recipients anti-thymocyte globulin induction, then tacrolimus and steroids for roughly 3 years. The study's findings and limits: Graft-donor T cell macrochimerism in patients accompanied high graft-versus-host to host-versus-graft clonal ratios in allografts. Early post-transplant HvG declines were associated with peak circulating GvH clone levels.

The receptor comes from a human donor who received an intestinal transplant. This specimen consisted of unstimulated CD4+ T cells sorted from spleen or lymph node cells, obtained before intestinal transplant. V gene TRBV28 combines with J gene TRBJ2-5; 8 bases are a match to TRBD2. The CDR3 region has the DNA TGTGCCAGCAGTTTATGGTGGACGCCCGTTACTAGCGGAGCTAAAGAAGAGACCCAGTACTTC. This sequence encodes CASSLWWTPVTSGAKEETQYF.